This T cell receptor beta chain was documented in a study of T cells after posttransplantation cyclophosphamide. Peripheral blood was collected from the related graft donor on the marrow donation day. Assay: immunoSEQ multiplex PCR; the TCRdb copy retains only in-frame clones and omits some. Here the sample spans 6,900 or so clones, roughly 98% being singletons. Germline CDR1 MNHEY, CDR2 SMNVEV (reference sequence). The CDR3 length is 13 residues. V was clipped by 6 bases and J by 6 bases, with 13 bases between them. Sequenced sample: naive CD8+ T cells sorted from PBMCs. This chain links TRBV27 with TRBJ2-3; maybe TRBD1 (6 bases). The sequence was collected from a woman in her twenties or thirties in good health and a related stem cell transplant donor. The CDR3 coding sequence is TGTGCCAGCAGGGACAGTGGATATGATACGCAGTATTTT. This sequence encodes CASRDSGYDTQYF.